The 20 T cell receptor beta chains below come from one sample, sequenced in a study of blood T cell repertoires in COVID-19. Data came from immunoSEQ multiplex PCR; TCRdb stores just in-frame clones and leaves some out. The table lists a few hundred thousand clones, roughly 87% of them singletons. Sequencing was performed on PBMCs or T cells enriched from blood (not recorded which). Receptor source: a woman in her twenties or thirties who had recovered from COVID-19.

The V call is TRBV6-1, the J call TRBJ2-3; 7 bases align to TRBD2. V lost 1 base to trimming and J lost 3 bases; unmatched junction nucleotides: 7. The germline V gene has CDR1 MNHNS and CDR2 SASEGT. The CDR3 runs to 16 residues. The CDR3: CASSEDWRESTDTQYF. The CDR3 nucleotides are TGTGCCAGCAGTGAAGATTGGCGGGAGTCAACAGATACGCAGTATTTT.

V gene TRBV12-5 combines with J gene TRBJ1-1; maybe TRBD1 (5 bases). The germline CDR1 and CDR2 sequences are LGHNT and FRNRAP. The V end was cut by 2 bases, the J end by 5 bases, with 12 bases between. This CDR3 is built from 14 residues. The CDR3 DNA follows: TGTGCTAGTGGTTTGAAACAGGCGTGGACTGAAGCTTTCTTT. This sequence encodes CASGLKQAWTEAFF.

The J gene is TRBJ1-4, the V gene TRBV7-8, with 10 bases identical to TRBD1. V gave up 1 base and J gave up 5 bases; unmatched junction bases: 7. Germline CDR1 is SGHVS and CDR2 is FQNEAQ. This CDR3 has 17 residues. CDR3 in DNA: TGTGCCAGCAGCTTAGGGGGACAGGGGCCGAAAAATGAAAAACTGTTTTTT. This gives the protein CASSLGGQGPKNEKLFF.

This clone was detected only a few times. The chain couples TRBV28 to TRBJ1-5; 10 positions match TRBD1. V was clipped by 4 bases and J by 4 bases; unmatched bases: 1. Germline assignment: CDR1 MDHEN and CDR2 SYDVKM. The CDR3 length is 14 residues. The CDR3 DNA sequence: TGTGCCAGCAGTTGGGGACAGGGGAATCAGCCCCAGCATTTT. Translation gives CASSWGQGNQPQHF.

The chain has TRBV21-1 and TRBJ2-1; the DNA was not compared with TRBD2, the D call given in the table. TRBV21-1 is shown as a pseudogene. The CDR3 covers 17 residues. The CDR3 spells CASSKVFPLESYNEQFF. The CDR3 region has the DNA TGTGCCAGCAGCAAAGTATTCCCCCTAGAATCATACAATGAGCAGTTCTTC.

The DNA of the CDR3 is TGTGCCAGCAGTTACGGCGGTCAGGGAAGCGAAAAACTGTTTTTT. Protein product: CASSYGGQGSEKLFF. The rearrangement joins TRBV6-5 to TRBJ1-4, with D maybe TRBD1 (5 bases). Trimming pared 2 bases from V and 8 bases from J, leaving 15 bases between. Germline V gene sequence: CDR1 MNHEY, CDR2 SVGAGI. This CDR3 is built from 15 residues.

The V and J genes are TRBV7-9 and TRBJ1-4; weak D call: TRBD1 (6 bases). The V end lost 5 bases, the J end lost 8 bases, and 15 bases lay between the germline ends. This CDR3 is built from 14 residues. Germline V gene data show CDR1 as SEHNR and CDR2 as FQNEAQ (reference sequence). CDR3 amino acids: CASSLQGRGEKLFF. CDR3 bases: TGTGCCAGCAGCCTACAGGGTCGAGGAGAAAAACTGTTTTTT.

This clone was counted a single time. This chain uses TRBV19 with TRBJ1-4; no clear D. CDR1 LNHDA and CDR2 SQIVND come from the germline V gene (reference sequence). Trimming removed 3 bases at V and 8 bases at J, with 10 bases between. This CDR3 is built from 13 residues. The DNA for the CDR3 is TGTGCCAGTAGTATCCAGGAAAAAGAAAAACTGTTTTTT. It encodes CASSIQEKEKLFF.

J is TRBJ1-1 and V is TRBV7-8; the D gene is possibly TRBD1 (6 bases). The CDR3 spans 14 residues. Germline V gene lookup returns CDR1 SGHVS and CDR2 FQNEAQ. The V end was cut by 6 bases, the J end by 3 bases, with 14 bases between. This CDR3 reads CASRRAGDDTEAFF. The CDR3 coding sequence is TGTGCCAGCAGGAGGGCAGGGGATGACACTGAAGCTTTCTTT.

The chain has TRBV7-6 and TRBJ1-1; tentatively, D is TRBD1 (6 bases). Germline CDR1 reads SGHVS; CDR2 reads FNYEAQ. V was clipped by 2 bases and J by 3 bases, with 13 bases between them. The CDR3 is made up of 15 amino acids. The DNA for the CDR3 is TGTGCCAGCAGCTTATCCCCGACAGGAGACACTGAAGCTTTCTTT. Residues: CASSLSPTGDTEAFF.

The chain has TRBV5-1 and TRBJ2-1, with 10 bases lining up with TRBD2. V shed 0 bases, J shed 7 bases, and the junction held 1 base outside the gene matches. This CDR3 region has 14 residues. CDR1 SGHRS and CDR2 YFSETQ come from the germline V gene. The CDR3, as DNA: TGCGCCAGCAGCTTGGCTAGCGGGGGAAATGAGCAGTTCTTC. Translating it yields CASSLASGGNEQFF.

The CDR3 loop is CASNRVAGGYEQYF. CDR3 bases: TGTGCCTCCAATCGTGTAGCGGGGGGCTACGAGCAGTACTTC. The chain links TRBV7-2 to TRBJ2-7; 10 nucleotides match TRBD2. V was pared by 11 bases and J by 3 bases, with 10 bases of the junction left unmatched. This CDR3 has 14 amino acids. Germline CDR1 reads SGHTA; CDR2 reads FQGNSA.

V usage is TRBV19 and J usage is TRBJ2-1; D possibly corresponds to TRBD1 (6 bases). CDR3 size: 16 residues. Germline lookup yields CDR1 LNHDA and CDR2 SQIVND (reference sequence). Trimming stripped 5 bases from V and 9 bases from J, with 23 bases between. The CDR3 is CASSEKGTGRVSEQFF. The CDR3 region has the DNA TGTGCCAGTAGTGAGAAGGGAACAGGGAGAGTTAGTGAGCAGTTCTTC.

V and J are TRBV2 and TRBJ2-2; 10 bases line up with TRBD2. This CDR3 has 17 residues. Trimming removed 7 bases from V and 3 bases from J; junction bases left unmatched: 11. In germline, CDR1 is SNHLY, CDR2 FYNNEI. CDR3 region: CASTLRAGGVYTGELFF. As DNA, the CDR3 is TGTGCCAGCACCCTTAGAGCGGGAGGGGTTTACACCGGGGAGCTGTTTTTT.

This clone was found a few times. The J gene is TRBJ2-1, the V gene TRBV9; 8 positions agree with TRBD2. V lost 5 bases, J lost 7 bases, and 11 bases stayed unmatched. The CDR3 contains 15 residues. Germline-derived CDR1 and CDR2 are SGDLS and YYNGEE. CDR3 DNA sequence: TGTGCCAGCAGTGTCCTGGTAGCGGGGATAAATGAGCAGTTCTTC. Translating it yields CASSVLVAGINEQFF.

This chain links TRBV25-1 with TRBJ1-3; D call uncertain. Germline V gives CDR1 MGHDK, CDR2 SYGVNS. The CDR3 has 14 residues. The V gene lost 4 bases and the J gene lost 1 base, with 8 bases spanning the gap. In DNA form, the CDR3 reads TGTGCCAGCAGTGGAGCGGGGTCTGGAAACACCATATATTTT. Encoded protein: CASSGAGSGNTIYF.

This clone was seen just once. This sequence joins TRBV14 and TRBJ2-1, with 14 bases identical to TRBD2. The CDR3 has 16 residues. Unmatched junction bases numbered 3, after V lost 4 bases and J lost 4 bases. CDR1 is SGHDN, CDR2 FVKESK, per germline. This chain's CDR3 is CASSPGTSGGYNEQFF. The DNA of the CDR3 is TGTGCCAGCAGCCCCGGGACTAGCGGGGGTTACAATGAGCAGTTCTTC.

The chain carries TRBV6-5 and TRBJ1-2; a possible D gene is TRBD1 (6 bases). CDR3 length: 12 residues. CDR1 is MNHEY and CDR2 is SVGAGI in the germline V gene. V shed 6 bases and J shed 2 bases, with 7 bases lying between them. The CDR3 DNA follows: TGTGCCAGCAGCGACAGGAACTATGGCTACACCTTC. Amino acid sequence: CASSDRNYGYTF.

In nucleotides, the CDR3 is TGTGCCAGCAGCTTAGGCACAACCTTTCAAGAGACCCAGTACTTC. Protein sequence: CASSLGTTFQETQYF. The rearrangement joins TRBV7-6 to TRBJ2-5, with D uncertain. Germline CDR1 SGHVS, CDR2 FNYEAQ. The V gene lost 1 base and the J gene lost 2 bases, with 11 bases spanning the gap. The CDR3 sequence is 15 residues long.

This chain links TRBV9 with TRBJ2-3; D is uncertain. Germline V gene lookup returns CDR1 SGDLS and CDR2 YYNGEE. The V gene lost 2 bases and the J gene lost 0 bases, with 16 bases spanning the gap. CDR3 length: 17 amino acids. The CDR3 DNA follows: TGTGCCAGCAGCGTTGGATTGCTCGCGGCTAGCACAGATACGCAGTATTTT. It codes for CASSVGLLAASTDTQYF. The full variable domain, completed using reference TRBV9 and TRBJ2-3, is DSGVTQTPKHLITATGQRVTLRCSPRSGDLSVYWYQQSLDQGLQFLIQYYNGEERAKGNILERFSAQQFPDLHSELNLSSLELGDSALYFCASSVGLLAASTDTQYFGPGTRLTVL.